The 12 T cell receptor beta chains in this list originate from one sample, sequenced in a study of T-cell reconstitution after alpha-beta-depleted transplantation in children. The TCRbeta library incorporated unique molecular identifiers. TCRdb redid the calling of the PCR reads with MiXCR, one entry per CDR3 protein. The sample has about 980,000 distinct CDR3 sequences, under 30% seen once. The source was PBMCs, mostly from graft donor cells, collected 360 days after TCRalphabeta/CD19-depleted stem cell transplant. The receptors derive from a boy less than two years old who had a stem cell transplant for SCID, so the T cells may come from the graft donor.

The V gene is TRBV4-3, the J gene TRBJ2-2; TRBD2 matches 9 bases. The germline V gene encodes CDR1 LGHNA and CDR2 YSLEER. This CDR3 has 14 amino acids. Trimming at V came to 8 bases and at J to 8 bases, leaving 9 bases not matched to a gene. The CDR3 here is CASRRSGGEGELFF. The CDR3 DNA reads TGCGCCAGCCGCCGTAGCGGGGGTGAGGGGGAGCTGTTTTTT.

The CDR3 DNA reads as TGCGCCAGCAGCTTGGGGGCGGGACACAATGCACAAGAGACCCAGTACTTC. Residues: CASSLGAGHNAQETQYF. This chain joins TRBV5-1 and TRBJ2-5; D may match TRBD1 or TRBD2 (6 bases each). Germline V gene lookup returns CDR1 SGHRS and CDR2 YFSETQ. The CDR3 extends over 17 amino acids. V lost 0 bases, J lost 2 bases, and 17 bases lay in between. Using reference TRBV5-1 and TRBJ2-5 for the parts outside the CDR3, the full variable domain is KAGVTQTPRYLIKTRGQQVTLSCSPISGHRSVSWYQQTPGQGLQFLFEYFSETQRNKGNFPGRFSGRQFSNSRSEMNVSTLELGDSALYLCASSLGAGHNAQETQYFGPGTRLLVL.

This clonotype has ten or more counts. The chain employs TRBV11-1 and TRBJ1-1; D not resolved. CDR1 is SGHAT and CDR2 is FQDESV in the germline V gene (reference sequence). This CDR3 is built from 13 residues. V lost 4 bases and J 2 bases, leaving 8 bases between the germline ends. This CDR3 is CASSWEANTEAFF. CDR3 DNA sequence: TGTGCCAGCAGCTGGGAGGCTAACACTGAAGCTTTCTTT.

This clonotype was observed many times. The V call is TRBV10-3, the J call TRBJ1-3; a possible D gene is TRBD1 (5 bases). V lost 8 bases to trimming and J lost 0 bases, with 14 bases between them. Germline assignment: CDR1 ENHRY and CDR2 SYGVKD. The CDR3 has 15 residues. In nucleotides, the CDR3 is TGTGCCATCGTCCGGGACCCCAGCTCTGGAAACACCATATATTTT. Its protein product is CAIVRDPSSGNTIYF.

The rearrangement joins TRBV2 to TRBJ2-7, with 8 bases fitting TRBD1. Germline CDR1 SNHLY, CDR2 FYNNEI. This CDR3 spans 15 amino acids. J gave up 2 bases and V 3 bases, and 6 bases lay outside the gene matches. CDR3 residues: CASSDRGPYPYEQYF. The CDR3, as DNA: TGTGCCAGCAGTGACAGGGGGCCCTACCCCTACGAGCAGTACTTC.

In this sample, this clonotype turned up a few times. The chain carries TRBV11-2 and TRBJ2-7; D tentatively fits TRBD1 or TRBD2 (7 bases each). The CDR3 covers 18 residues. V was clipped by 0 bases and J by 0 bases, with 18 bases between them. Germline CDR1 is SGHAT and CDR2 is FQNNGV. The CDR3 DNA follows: TGTGCCAGCAGCTTAGAGTGGTCAGGGGGGGTTAGCTCCTACGAGCAGTACTTC. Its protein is CASSLEWSGGVSSYEQYF.

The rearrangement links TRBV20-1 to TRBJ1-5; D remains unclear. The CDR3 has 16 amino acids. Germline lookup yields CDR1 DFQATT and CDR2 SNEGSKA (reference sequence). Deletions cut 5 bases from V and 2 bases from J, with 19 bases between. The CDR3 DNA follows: TGCAGTGCTTCCCCGTGGGGAGGAGGCCGCAATCAGCCCCAGCATTTT. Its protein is CSASPWGGGRNQPQHF.

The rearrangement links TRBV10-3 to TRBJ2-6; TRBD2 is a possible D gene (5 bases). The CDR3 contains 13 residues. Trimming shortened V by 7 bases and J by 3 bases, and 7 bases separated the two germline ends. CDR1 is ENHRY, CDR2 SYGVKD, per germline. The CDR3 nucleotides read TGTGCCATCAACCGGGGTGGGGCCAACGTCCTGACTTTC. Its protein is CAINRGGANVLTF.

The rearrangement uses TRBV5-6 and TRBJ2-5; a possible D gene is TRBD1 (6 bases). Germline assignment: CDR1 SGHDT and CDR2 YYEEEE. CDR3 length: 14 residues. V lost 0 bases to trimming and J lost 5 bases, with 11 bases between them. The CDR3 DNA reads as TGTGCCAGCAGCTTGGGGTGGGGGCCGGAGACCCAGTACTTC. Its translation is CASSLGWGPETQYF.

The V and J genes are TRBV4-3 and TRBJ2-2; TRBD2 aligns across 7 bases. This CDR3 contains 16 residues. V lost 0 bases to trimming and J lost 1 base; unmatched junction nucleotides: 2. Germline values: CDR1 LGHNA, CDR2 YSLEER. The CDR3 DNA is TGCGCCAGCAGCCAAGATGGCGGGGGGAACACCGGGGAGCTGTTTTTT. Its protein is CASSQDGGGNTGELFF.

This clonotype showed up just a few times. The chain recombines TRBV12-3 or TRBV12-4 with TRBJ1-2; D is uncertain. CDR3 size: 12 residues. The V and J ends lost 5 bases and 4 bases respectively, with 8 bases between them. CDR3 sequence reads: CASSPGIYGYTF. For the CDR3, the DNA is TGTGCCAGCAGTCCCGGGATCTATGGCTACACCTTC.

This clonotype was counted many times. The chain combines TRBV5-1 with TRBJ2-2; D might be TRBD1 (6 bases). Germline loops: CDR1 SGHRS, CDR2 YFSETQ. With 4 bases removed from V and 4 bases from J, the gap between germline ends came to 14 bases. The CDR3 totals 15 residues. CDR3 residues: CASSRGTLPTGELFF. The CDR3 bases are TGCGCCAGCAGCAGGGGGACCCTTCCCACCGGGGAGCTGTTTTTT.